The 8 T cell receptor beta chains listed next were all sequenced from one sample in a study of OX40 agonist ivuxolimab in advanced cancers. The library was built by means of the immunoSEQ multiplex PCR assay. Sourced from immuneACCESS, this table was stored by TCRdb with only in-frame sequences that have V and J called. A share of the clones is absent; for the studies checked, an unresolved V gene accounts for under half, and the remainder has no known explanation. Across this sample there are over 40,000 clones, with 80% to 85% seen only once. The ten largest clonotypes hold just over 3% of the sample. The material sequenced was CD4+ or CD8+ T cells sorted from blood, taken in a trial of the OX40 agonist ivuxolimab. The receptors shown here come from an adult with an advanced solid tumor such as melanoma, head and neck, liver or kidney cancer.

In regard to this clone: The same CDR3 can be traced to other DNA sequences in this sample. The V call is TRBV6-5, the J call TRBJ1-2; D may be TRBD1 (5 bases). Germline V gives CDR1 MNHEY, CDR2 SVGAGI. Trimming cost V 2 bases and J 8 bases, with 12 bases left between them. The CDR3 contains 13 residues. The CDR3 reads CASSYAGYWGYTF. The CDR3 bases are TGTGCCAGCAGTTACGCAGGGTATTGGGGCTACACCTTC.

This clone has only one observation. The V gene is TRBV7-8, the J gene TRBJ2-7, with 11 bases identical to TRBD2. V shed 5 bases and J 2 bases; nucleotides not matched to a gene: 5. This CDR3 is 15 amino acids long. Germline values: CDR1 SGHVS, CDR2 FQNEAQ. The CDR3 DNA reads as TGTGCCAGCAGCGTACTAGCGGGGGACACCTACGAGCAGTACTTC. Protein sequence: CASSVLAGDTYEQYF.

This clone was picked up a small number of times. J is TRBJ2-1 and V is TRBV5-6, with 7 bases matching TRBD1. CDR3 length equals 13 residues. Trimming removed 4 bases from V and 8 bases from J; junction bases left unmatched: 6. The germline CDR1 and CDR2 sequences are SGHDT and YYEEEE. The CDR3 spells CASSGRDRYEQFF. DNA for the CDR3: TGTGCCAGCAGCGGACGGGACAGATATGAGCAGTTCTTC.

The chain uses TRBV6-1 and TRBJ1-5; D might be TRBD1 (5 bases). Trimming took off 0 bases at V and 6 bases at J, with 21 bases between the two ends. The CDR3 is 18 amino acids. Germline lookup yields CDR1 MNHNS and CDR2 SASEGT. The CDR3 sequence: CASSEALMTLTVAQPQHF. The CDR3 nucleotides read TGTGCCAGCAGTGAAGCGCTCATGACATTGACAGTTGCTCAGCCCCAGCATTTT.

The J gene is TRBJ1-3, the V gene TRBV18; D not certain. Germline-derived CDR1 and CDR2 are KGHSH and LQKENI. CDR3 size: 16 residues. V gave up 0 bases and J gave up 0 bases, with 9 bases separating them. CDR3 nucleotide sequence: TGTGCCAGCTCACCACCGGATGTCCTCTCTGGAAACACCATATATTTT. Its translation is CASSPPDVLSGNTIYF.

This sequence joins TRBV18 and TRBJ1-1; 12 bases fit TRBD1. The V and J ends lost 6 bases and 5 bases, in that order; junction bases with no gene match: 1. The CDR3 length is 13 residues. Germline V gene lookup returns CDR1 KGHSH and CDR2 LQKENI. The CDR3 coding sequence is TGTGCCAGCTCGGGACAGGGGGCGACTGAAGCTTTCTTT. It specifies CASSGQGATEAFF.

The DNA of the CDR3 is TGTGCCAGCAGCTTGGGCCGGGACACGACGAGAGGGGAGCAGTACTTC. Its translation is CASSLGRDTTRGEQYF. The J gene is TRBJ2-7, the V gene TRBV5-4, with D possibly TRBD1 on 6 matching bases. The V gene lost 0 bases and the J gene lost 7 bases, with 20 bases spanning the gap. The CDR3 is 16 residues long. CDR1 is SGHNT, CDR2 YYREEE, per germline (reference sequence).

The CDR3 region is CASSEPGPAPGKLFF. The CDR3 DNA follows: TGTGCCAGCAGTGAACCGGGACCCGCCCCGGGGAAACTGTTTTTT. This rearrangement joins TRBV6-1 to TRBJ1-4; D is possibly TRBD1 (5 bases). The CDR3 is 15 residues long. Trimming took 2 bases from V and 11 from J, leaving 18 bases between them. Germline V gene data show CDR1 as MNHNS and CDR2 as SASEGT.